Shown below are 19 T cell receptor beta chains from a single sample sequenced in a study of neurological immune-mediated disorders. TCRdb passed the 5' RACE reads through MiXCR, listing each CDR3 protein once. The sample includes approximately 30,000 distinct CDR3 sequences, about 6.9% of them seen just once. The sequenced sample was PBMCs. These receptors all come from a woman aged 50 to 60 in good health.

This clonotype has ten or more counts. The chain couples TRBV20-1 to TRBJ2-7; 7 bases are shared with TRBD2. This CDR3 has 15 amino acids. In germline, CDR1 is DFQATT, CDR2 SNEGSKA (reference sequence). With 0 bases clipped from V and 0 bases from J, the junction kept 5 bases outside the gene matches. The CDR3 sequence: CSARDPREYSYEQYF. As DNA, the CDR3 is TGCAGTGCTAGAGATCCGCGGGAGTACTCCTACGAGCAGTACTTC.

The table lists this clonotype with many counts. The chain uses TRBV20-1 and TRBJ2-1; TRBD2 agrees at 7 bases. The CDR3 spans 15 residues. Trimming at V came to 2 bases and at J to 9 bases, leaving 13 bases not matched to a gene. The V gene's germline CDR1 is DFQATT and CDR2 SNEGSKA (reference sequence). The CDR3 DNA follows: TGCAGTGCTAGATACGGGAGGACCTCGGGGGGTGAGCAGTTCTTC. The encoded protein is CSARYGRTSGGEQFF.

At least ten counts were recorded for this clonotype. This chain links TRBV24-1 with TRBJ1-5; no clear D gene. Per the germline V gene, CDR1 is KGHDR and CDR2 is SFDVKD. This CDR3 spans 14 amino acids. V lost 5 bases and J 0 bases, leaving 7 bases between the germline ends. As DNA, the CDR3 is TGTGCCACCAGTGGCCAGTCTAGCAATCAGCCCCAGCATTTT. Its protein is CATSGQSSNQPQHF.

This clonotype was counted many times. This sequence joins TRBV3-1 and TRBJ2-3; TRBD2 aligns across 7 bases. V lost 0 bases, J lost 0 bases, and 15 bases stayed unmatched. The V gene's germline CDR1 is LGHDT and CDR2 YNNKEL (reference sequence). The CDR3 is made up of 20 amino acids. CDR3 DNA sequence: TGTGCCAGCAGCCAAGAAATTTATTCGCGGGACTATGCTAGCACAGATACGCAGTATTTT. Its translation: CASSQEIYSRDYASTDTQYF.

The sample holds many counts of this clonotype. V gene TRBV5-1 combines with J gene TRBJ2-3; D may be TRBD2 (6 bases). This CDR3 has 17 residues. V was pared by 0 bases and J by 2 bases, with 16 bases between. Germline CDR1 reads SGHRS; CDR2 reads YFSETQ. CDR3 protein: CASSLGGMARYTDTQYF. CDR3 nucleotides: TGCGCCAGCAGCTTGGGCGGGATGGCCCGCTACACAGATACGCAGTATTTT.

This clonotype was found many times. The chain employs TRBV20-1 and TRBJ2-7; a weak D match, TRBD2 (6 bases). Between the trimmed V and J ends, which lost 3 bases and 2 bases, there was a span of 14 bases. The CDR3 totals 14 residues. Germline V gene sequence: CDR1 DFQATT, CDR2 SNEGSKA (reference sequence). The CDR3 DNA sequence: TGCAGTGCTAGTTTTCCGGGGGATACCTACGAGCAGTACTTC. This codes for CSASFPGDTYEQYF.

This clonotype was seen at least ten times. The V and J genes are TRBV2 and TRBJ1-4, with TRBD1 as a possible D gene (6 bases). From germline, CDR1 is SNHLY and CDR2 FYNNEI. CDR3 length equals 16 residues. The V end was cut by 3 bases, the J end by 4 bases, with 15 bases between. CDR3 DNA sequence: TGTGCCAGCAGTGAGGACGTCGGGGGACATAATGAAAAACTGTTTTTT. Protein: CASSEDVGGHNEKLFF.

The CDR3, as DNA: TGCGCCAGCAGCTTGCAGGGATCTAGCACAGATACGCAGTATTTT. This codes for CASSLQGSSTDTQYF. The chain has TRBV5-1 and TRBJ2-3, with D possibly TRBD1 on 5 matching bases. This CDR3 spans 15 amino acids. Germline loops: CDR1 SGHRS, CDR2 YFSETQ. V lost 1 base and J lost 0, with 9 bases in between.

This clonotype was detected ten times or more. This sequence joins TRBV20-1 and TRBJ2-1, with 9 bases matching TRBD2. Losses at the gene ends were 0 bases for V and 4 bases for J; bases not matched to a gene: 13. This CDR3 comprises 18 residues. CDR1 is DFQATT and CDR2 is SNEGSKA in the germline V gene (reference sequence). The CDR3 DNA is TGCAGTGCTAGAGATACAGGGGTTAGCGGGAGAGGGTACAATGAGCAGTTCTTC. Encoded protein: CSARDTGVSGRGYNEQFF.

This clonotype was seen at least ten times. The V and J genes are TRBV5-1 and TRBJ1-1, with no clear D. V lost 0 bases, J lost 11 bases, and 14 bases lay in between. The CDR3 consists of 13 residues. CDR1 SGHRS and CDR2 YFSETQ come from the germline V gene. Here the CDR3 DNA reads TGCGCCAGCAGCTTGGAGTCCGGCGGCGGGGCTTTCTTT. The encoded protein is CASSLESGGGAFF.

This clonotype was seen more than once but under ten times. A much bigger clone sits one base away, suggesting this may be a read error. V gene TRBV4-2 combines with J gene TRBJ2-7; TRBD2 matches 12 bases. The germline V gene has CDR1 LGHNA and CDR2 YNFKEQ. The CDR3 runs to 16 residues. The DNA for the CDR3 is TGTGTCAGCAGCCAGGAACTAGCGGGGGGCCGCTACGAGCAGTACTTC. Protein: CVSSQELAGGRYEQYF.

The V call is TRBV20-1, the J call TRBJ2-1; 8 bases map to TRBD2. The CDR3 runs to 15 residues. J lost 3 bases, V lost 6 bases, and 10 bases had no gene match. The germline CDR1 and CDR2 sequences are DFQATT and SNEGSKA (reference sequence). The DNA for the CDR3 is TGCAGTGCCCCGGAAGCGGGGGAGAACTACAATGAGCAGTTCTTC. Its translation: CSAPEAGENYNEQFF.

About this clonotype itself: Since a much larger clone is just one base distant, this may be a read error. The chain carries TRBV5-1 and TRBJ1-1; possibly TRBD1 for D (5 bases). CDR3 length: 16 amino acids. The V end was cut by 1 base, the J end by 4 bases, with 17 bases between. From germline, CDR1 is SGHRS and CDR2 YFSETQ. Here the CDR3 DNA reads TGCGCCAGCAGCTTGAACGCAGGGAGCCTCTGCACTGAAGCTTTCTTT. The encoded protein is CASSLNAGSLCTEAFF.

This clonotype was found many times. The rearrangement links TRBV12-3 or TRBV12-4 to TRBJ2-2, with a weak D call TRBD1 (6 bases). The CDR3 contains 15 residues. V lost 8 bases to trimming and J lost 0 bases, with 13 bases between them. The CDR3 is CASASGQSNTGELFF. CDR3 DNA: TGTGCCAGCGCTTCCGGACAGTCGAACACCGGGGAGCTGTTTTTT.

This clonotype was found many times. The chain recombines TRBV5-1 with TRBJ1-1; TRBD1 aligns across 8 bases. Per germline, CDR1 SGHRS and CDR2 YFSETQ. V lost 4 bases, J lost 1 base, and 9 bases stayed unmatched. The CDR3 is 16 amino acids. The CDR3 nucleotides are TGCGCCAGCAGCAACCGACAGGGGCGATCGAACACTGAAGCTTTCTTT. Translation: CASSNRQGRSNTEAFF.

This clonotype was picked up many times. CDR3 protein: CASSLGTGVSPLHF. CDR3 in DNA: TGCGCCAGCAGCTTGGGGACAGGGGTTTCACCCCTCCACTTT. The genes are TRBV5-1 and TRBJ1-6, with 9 bases matching TRBD1. Germline lookup yields CDR1 SGHRS and CDR2 YFSETQ. The trim removed 0 bases at V and 9 bases at J, leaving 1 base unmatched. The CDR3 runs to 14 residues.

This clonotype was detected many times. The chain couples TRBV5-1 to TRBJ1-1; D unresolved. Germline CDR1 and CDR2: SGHRS and YFSETQ. The CDR3 contains 15 residues. V dropped 0 bases and J dropped 3 bases, with 12 bases sitting between them. The CDR3 sequence is CASSLGGGLDTEAFF. The CDR3 region has the DNA TGCGCCAGCAGCTTGGGTGGAGGGTTGGACACTGAAGCTTTCTTT.

This clonotype was recorded at least ten times. The rearrangement uses TRBV18 and TRBJ1-1, with D possibly being TRBD1 (5 bases). This CDR3 has 14 amino acids. V was pared by 5 bases and J by 7 bases, with 17 bases between. The V gene's germline CDR1 is KGHSH and CDR2 LQKENI. The CDR3 bases are TGTGCCAGCTCAGAGCGCGGGGGACTCAATGAAGCTTTCTTT. This gives the protein CASSERGGLNEAFF.

This clonotype has at least ten counts. The rearrangement uses TRBV20-1 and TRBJ2-6; the D is unclear. The V and J ends lost 6 bases and 0 bases respectively, with 9 bases between them. Per the germline V gene, CDR1 is DFQATT and CDR2 is SNEGSKA (reference sequence). This CDR3 region has 14 residues. The CDR3 protein is CSASPRSGANVLTF. DNA for the CDR3: TGCAGTGCCTCGCCTCGCTCTGGGGCCAACGTCCTGACTTTC.